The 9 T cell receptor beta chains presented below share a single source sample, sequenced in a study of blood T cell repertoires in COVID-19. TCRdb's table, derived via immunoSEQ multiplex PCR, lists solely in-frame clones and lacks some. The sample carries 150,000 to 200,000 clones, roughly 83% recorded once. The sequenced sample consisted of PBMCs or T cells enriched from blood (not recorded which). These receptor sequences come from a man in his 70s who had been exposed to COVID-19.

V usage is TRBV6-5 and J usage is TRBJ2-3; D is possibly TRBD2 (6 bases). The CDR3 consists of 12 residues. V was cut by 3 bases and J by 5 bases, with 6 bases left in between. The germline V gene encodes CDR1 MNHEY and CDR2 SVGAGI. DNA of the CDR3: TGTGCCAGCAGTTATAGCGGAGATACGCAGTATTTT. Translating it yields CASSYSGDTQYF.

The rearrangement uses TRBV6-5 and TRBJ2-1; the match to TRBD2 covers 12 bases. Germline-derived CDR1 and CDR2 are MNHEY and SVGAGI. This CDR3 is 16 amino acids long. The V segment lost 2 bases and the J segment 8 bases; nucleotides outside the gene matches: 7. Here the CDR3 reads CASSYGGASGRDEQFF. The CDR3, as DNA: TGTGCCAGCAGTTACGGCGGGGCTAGCGGGAGGGATGAGCAGTTCTTC.

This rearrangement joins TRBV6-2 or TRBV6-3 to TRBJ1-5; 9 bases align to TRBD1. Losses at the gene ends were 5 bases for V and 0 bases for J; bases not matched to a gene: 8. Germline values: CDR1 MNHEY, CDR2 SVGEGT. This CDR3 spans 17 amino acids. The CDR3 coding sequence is TGTGCCAGCAGTCCGGGACAGGGAGGTTTTAGCAATCAGCCCCAGCATTTT. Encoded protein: CASSPGQGGFSNQPQHF.

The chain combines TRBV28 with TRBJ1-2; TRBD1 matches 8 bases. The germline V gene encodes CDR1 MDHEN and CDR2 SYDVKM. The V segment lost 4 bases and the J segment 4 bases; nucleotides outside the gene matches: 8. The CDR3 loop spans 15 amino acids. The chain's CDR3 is CASSSPRTGPYGYTF. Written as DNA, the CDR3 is TGTGCCAGCAGTTCTCCAAGGACAGGGCCCTATGGCTACACCTTC.

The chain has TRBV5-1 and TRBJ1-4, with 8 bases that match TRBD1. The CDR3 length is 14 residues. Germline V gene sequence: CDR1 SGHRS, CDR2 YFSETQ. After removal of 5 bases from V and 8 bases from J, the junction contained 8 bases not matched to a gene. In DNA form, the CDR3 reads TGCGCCAGCAGTTTCGGACAGGGAGGGGAAAAACTGTTTTTT. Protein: CASSFGQGGEKLFF. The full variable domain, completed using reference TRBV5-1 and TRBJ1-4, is KAGVTQTPRYLIKTRGQQVTLSCSPISGHRSVSWYQQTPGQGLQFLFEYFSETQRNKGNFPGRFSGRQFSNSRSEMNVSTLELGDSALYLCASSFGQGGEKLFFGSGTQLSVL.

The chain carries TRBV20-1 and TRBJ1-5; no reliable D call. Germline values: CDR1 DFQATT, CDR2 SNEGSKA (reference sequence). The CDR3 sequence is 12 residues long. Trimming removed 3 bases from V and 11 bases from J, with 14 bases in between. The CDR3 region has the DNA TGCAGTGCTAGTCGACCTCTTGAGGCCCAGCATTTT. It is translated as CSASRPLEAQHF.

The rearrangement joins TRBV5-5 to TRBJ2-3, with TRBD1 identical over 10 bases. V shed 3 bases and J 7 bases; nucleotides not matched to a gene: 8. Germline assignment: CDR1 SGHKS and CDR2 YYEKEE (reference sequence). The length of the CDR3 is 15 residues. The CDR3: CASSYGTGAGHTQYF. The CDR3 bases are TGTGCCAGCAGCTATGGGACAGGGGCCGGACATACGCAGTATTTT.

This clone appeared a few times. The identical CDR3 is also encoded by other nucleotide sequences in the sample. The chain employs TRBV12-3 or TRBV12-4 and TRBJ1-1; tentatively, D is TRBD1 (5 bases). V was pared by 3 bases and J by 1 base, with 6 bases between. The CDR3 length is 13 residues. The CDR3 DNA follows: TGTGCCAGCAGTTTGACAGAGAACACTGAAGCTTTCTTT. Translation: CASSLTENTEAFF.

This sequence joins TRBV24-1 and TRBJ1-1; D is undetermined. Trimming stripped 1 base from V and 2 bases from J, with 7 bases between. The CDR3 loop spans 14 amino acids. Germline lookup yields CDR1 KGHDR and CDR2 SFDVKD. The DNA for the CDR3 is TGTGCCACCAGTGATTTAAGAGGCAACACTGAAGCTTTCTTT. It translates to CATSDLRGNTEAFF.